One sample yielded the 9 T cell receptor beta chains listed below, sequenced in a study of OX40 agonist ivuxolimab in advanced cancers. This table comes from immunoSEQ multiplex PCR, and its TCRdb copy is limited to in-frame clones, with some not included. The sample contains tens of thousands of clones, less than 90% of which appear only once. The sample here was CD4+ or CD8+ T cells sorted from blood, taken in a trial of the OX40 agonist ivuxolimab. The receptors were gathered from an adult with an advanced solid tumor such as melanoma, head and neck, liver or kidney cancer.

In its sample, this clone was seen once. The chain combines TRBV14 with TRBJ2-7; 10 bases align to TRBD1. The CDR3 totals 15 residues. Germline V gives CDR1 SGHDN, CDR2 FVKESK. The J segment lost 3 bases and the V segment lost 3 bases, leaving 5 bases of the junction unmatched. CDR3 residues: CASSQTGGLRYEQYF. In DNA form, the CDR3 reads TGTGCCAGCAGCCAGACAGGGGGCTTACGCTACGAGCAGTACTTC.

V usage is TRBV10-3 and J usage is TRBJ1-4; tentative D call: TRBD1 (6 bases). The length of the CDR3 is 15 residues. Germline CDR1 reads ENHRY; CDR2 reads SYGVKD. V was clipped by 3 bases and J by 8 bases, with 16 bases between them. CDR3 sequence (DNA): TGTGCCATCAGTGAATCGACCGGGGGCAGAGAAAAACTGTTTTTT. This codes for CAISESTGGREKLFF.

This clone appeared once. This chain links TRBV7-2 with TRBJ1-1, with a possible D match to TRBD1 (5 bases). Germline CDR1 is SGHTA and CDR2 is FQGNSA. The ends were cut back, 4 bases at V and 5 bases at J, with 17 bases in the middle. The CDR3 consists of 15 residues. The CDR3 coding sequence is TGTGCCAGCAGCTCGAACGCAGGGAAAGGGACTGAAGCTTTCTTT. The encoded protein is CASSSNAGKGTEAFF.

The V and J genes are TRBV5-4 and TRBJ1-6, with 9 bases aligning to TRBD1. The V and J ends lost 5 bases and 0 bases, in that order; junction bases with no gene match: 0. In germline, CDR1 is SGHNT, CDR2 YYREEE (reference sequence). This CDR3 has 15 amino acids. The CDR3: CASRTGGSYNSPLHF. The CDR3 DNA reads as TGTGCCAGCAGGACAGGGGGCTCCTATAATTCACCCCTCCACTTT.

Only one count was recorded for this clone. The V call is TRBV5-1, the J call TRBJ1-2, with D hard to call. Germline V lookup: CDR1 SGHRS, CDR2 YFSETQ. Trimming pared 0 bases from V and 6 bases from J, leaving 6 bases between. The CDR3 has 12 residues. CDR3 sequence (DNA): TGCGCCAGCAGCTTGGATGCGGATGGCTACACCTTC. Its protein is CASSLDADGYTF.

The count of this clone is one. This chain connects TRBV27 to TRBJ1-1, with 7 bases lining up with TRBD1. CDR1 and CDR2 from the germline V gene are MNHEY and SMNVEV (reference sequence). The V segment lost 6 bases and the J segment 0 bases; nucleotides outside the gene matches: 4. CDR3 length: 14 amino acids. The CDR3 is CASREQGLNTEAFF. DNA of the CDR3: TGTGCCAGCAGAGAACAGGGGTTGAACACTGAAGCTTTCTTT.

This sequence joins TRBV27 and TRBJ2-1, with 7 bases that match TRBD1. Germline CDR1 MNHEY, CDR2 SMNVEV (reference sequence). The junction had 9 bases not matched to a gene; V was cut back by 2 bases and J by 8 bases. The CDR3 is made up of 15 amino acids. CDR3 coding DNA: TGTGCCAGCAGTTTAGAACAGGGGCTTGGCTATGAGCAGTTCTTC. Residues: CASSLEQGLGYEQFF.

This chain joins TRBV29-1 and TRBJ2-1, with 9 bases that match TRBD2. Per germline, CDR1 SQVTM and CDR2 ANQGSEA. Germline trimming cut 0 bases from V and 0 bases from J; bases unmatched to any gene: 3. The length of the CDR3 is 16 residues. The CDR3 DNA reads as TGCAGCGTTGAAGATGCGGGGGGGAGCTCCTACAATGAGCAGTTCTTC. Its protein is CSVEDAGGSSYNEQFF.

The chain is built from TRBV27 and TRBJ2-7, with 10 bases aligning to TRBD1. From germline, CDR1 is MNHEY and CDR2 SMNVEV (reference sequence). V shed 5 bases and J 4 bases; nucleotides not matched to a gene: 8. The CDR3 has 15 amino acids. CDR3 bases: TGTGCCAGCAGTGCCCTCGGGACAGGGGTGTACGAGCAGTACTTC. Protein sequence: CASSALGTGVYEQYF.